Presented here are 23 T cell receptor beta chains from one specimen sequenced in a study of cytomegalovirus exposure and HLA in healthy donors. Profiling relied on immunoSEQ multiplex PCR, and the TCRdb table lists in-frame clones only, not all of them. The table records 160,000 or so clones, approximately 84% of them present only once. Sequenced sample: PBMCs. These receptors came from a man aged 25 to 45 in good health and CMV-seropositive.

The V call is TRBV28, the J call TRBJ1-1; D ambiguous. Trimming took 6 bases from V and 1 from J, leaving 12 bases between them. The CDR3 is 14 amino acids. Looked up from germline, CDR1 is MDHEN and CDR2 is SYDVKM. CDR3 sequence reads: CASSVTFPNTEAFF. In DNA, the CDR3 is TGTGCCAGCAGCGTGACATTCCCGAACACTGAAGCTTTCTTT.

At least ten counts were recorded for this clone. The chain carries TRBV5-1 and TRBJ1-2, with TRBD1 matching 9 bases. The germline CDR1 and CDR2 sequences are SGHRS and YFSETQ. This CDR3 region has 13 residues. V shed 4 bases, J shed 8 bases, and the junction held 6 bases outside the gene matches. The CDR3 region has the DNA TGCGCCAGCAGCCAGGGACAGGGAGAAGGCTACACCTTC. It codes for CASSQGQGEGYTF.

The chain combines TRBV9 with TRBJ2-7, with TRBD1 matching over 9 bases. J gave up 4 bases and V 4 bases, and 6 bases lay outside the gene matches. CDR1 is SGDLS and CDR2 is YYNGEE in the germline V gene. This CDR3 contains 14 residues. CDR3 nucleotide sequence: TGTGCCAGCAGCATGACAGGGACAGGGTACGAGCAGTACTTC. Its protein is CASSMTGTGYEQYF.

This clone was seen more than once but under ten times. The CDR3 region is CASRLSSEETQYF. CDR3 DNA sequence: TGTGCCAGTAGGTTGTCTAGCGAAGAGACCCAGTACTTC. The chain couples TRBV19 to TRBJ2-5, with TRBD2 as a possible D gene (6 bases). Germline-derived CDR1 and CDR2 are LNHDA and SQIVND (reference sequence). The CDR3 runs to 13 residues. V gave up 6 bases and J gave up 3 bases, with 11 bases separating them.

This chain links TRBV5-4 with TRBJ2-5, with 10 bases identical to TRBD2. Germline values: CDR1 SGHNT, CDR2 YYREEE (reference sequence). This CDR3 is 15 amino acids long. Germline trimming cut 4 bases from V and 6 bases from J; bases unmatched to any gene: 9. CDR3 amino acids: CASSTRVAGGQTQYF. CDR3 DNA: TGTGCCAGCAGCACCCGGGTAGCGGGGGGACAGACCCAGTACTTC.

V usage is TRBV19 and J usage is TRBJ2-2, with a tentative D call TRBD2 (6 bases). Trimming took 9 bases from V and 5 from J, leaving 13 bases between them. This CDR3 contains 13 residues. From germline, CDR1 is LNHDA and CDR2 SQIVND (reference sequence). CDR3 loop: CASGSGGTGELFF. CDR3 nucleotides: TGTGCCAGCGGGAGCGGAGGAACCGGGGAGCTGTTTTTT.

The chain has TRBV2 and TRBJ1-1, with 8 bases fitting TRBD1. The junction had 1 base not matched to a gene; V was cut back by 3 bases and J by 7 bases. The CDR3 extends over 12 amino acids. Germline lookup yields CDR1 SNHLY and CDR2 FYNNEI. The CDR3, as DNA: TGTGCCAGCAGTGACAGGGGGCTTGAAGCTTTCTTT. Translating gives CASSDRGLEAFF.

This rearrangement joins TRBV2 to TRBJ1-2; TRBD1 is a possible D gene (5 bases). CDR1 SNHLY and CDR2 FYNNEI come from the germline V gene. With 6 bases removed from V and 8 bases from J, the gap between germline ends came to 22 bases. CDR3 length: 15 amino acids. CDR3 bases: TGTGCCAGCAGCCCCTTGCTTGCGGGGGTAGGCGGCTACACCTTC. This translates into CASSPLLAGVGGYTF.

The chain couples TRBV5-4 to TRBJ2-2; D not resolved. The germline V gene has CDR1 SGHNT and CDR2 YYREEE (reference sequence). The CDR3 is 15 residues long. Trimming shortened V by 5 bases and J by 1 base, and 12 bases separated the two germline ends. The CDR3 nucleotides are TGTGCCAGCAGATCTCAGAGACAGAACACCGGGGAGCTGTTTTTT. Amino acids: CASRSQRQNTGELFF.

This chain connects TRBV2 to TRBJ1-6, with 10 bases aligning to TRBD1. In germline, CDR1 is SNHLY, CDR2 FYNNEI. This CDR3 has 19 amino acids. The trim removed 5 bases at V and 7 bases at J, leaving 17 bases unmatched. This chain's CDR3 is CASSSGTGDPGWLNSPLHF. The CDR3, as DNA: TGTGCCAGCAGTTCCGGGACAGGGGACCCTGGGTGGCTAAATTCACCCCTCCACTTT.

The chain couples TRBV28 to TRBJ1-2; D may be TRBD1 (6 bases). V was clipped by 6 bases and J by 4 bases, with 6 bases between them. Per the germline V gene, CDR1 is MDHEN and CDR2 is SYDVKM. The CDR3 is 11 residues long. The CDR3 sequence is CASRDSYGYTF. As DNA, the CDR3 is TGTGCCAGCAGGGACAGCTATGGCTACACCTTC.

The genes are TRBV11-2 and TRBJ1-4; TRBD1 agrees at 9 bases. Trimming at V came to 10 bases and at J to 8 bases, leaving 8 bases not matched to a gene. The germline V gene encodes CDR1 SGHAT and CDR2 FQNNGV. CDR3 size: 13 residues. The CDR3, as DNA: TGTGCCACCACTACAGGGGGCAAGGAAAAACTGTTTTTT. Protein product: CATTTGGKEKLFF.

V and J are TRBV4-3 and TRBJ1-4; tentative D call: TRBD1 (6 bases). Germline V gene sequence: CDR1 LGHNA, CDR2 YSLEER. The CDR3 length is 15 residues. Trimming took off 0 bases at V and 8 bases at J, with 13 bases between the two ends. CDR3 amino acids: CASSQDLDSREKLFF. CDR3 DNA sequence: TGCGCCAGCAGCCAAGACTTGGACAGTAGGGAAAAACTGTTTTTT.

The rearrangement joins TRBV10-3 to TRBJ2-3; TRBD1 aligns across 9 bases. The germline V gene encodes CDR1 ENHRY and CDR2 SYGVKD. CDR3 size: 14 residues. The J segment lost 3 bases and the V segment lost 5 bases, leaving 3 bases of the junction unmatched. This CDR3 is CAISRDRVTDTQYF. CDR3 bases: TGTGCCATCAGTCGGGACAGGGTGACAGATACGCAGTATTTT.

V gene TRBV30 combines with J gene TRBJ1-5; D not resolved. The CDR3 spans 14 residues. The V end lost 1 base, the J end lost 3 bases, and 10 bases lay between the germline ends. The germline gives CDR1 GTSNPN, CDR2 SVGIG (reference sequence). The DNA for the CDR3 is TGTGCCTGGAGTGCAAACGTACTCAATCAGCCCCAGCATTTT. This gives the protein CAWSANVLNQPQHF.

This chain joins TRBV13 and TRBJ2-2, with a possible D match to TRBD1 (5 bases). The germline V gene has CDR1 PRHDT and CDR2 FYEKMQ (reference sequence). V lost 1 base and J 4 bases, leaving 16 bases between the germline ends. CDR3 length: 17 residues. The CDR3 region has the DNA TGTGCCAGCAGCTTAGCCTCCAGGGTATTGGGCACCGGGGAGCTGTTTTTT. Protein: CASSLASRVLGTGELFF.

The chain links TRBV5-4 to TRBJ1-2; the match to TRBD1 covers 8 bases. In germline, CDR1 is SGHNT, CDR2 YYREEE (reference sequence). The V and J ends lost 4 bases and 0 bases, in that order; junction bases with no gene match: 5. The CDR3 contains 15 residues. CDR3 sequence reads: CASSGDRGSNYGYTF. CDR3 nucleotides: TGTGCCAGCAGCGGTGACAGGGGCTCTAACTATGGCTACACCTTC.

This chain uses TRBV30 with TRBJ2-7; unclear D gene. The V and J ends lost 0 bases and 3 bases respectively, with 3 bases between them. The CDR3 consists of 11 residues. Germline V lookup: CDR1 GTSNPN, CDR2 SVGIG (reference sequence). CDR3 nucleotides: TGTGCCTGGAGTGTACTCTACGAGCAGTACTTC. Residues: CAWSVLYEQYF.

Here the CDR3 reads CASSLRTRSYNEQFF. The CDR3 DNA reads as TGTGCCAGCAGCTTGAGGACACGCTCCTACAATGAGCAGTTCTTC. The chain employs TRBV5-6 and TRBJ2-1, with a tentative D call TRBD1 (5 bases). Germline CDR1 is SGHDT and CDR2 is YYEEEE. Deletions cut 1 base from V and 0 bases from J, with 8 bases between. This CDR3 has 15 residues.

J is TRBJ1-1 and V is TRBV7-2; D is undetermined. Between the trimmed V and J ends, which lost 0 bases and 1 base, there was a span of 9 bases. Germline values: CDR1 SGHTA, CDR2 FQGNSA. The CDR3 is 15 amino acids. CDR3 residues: CASSLASPGNTEAFF. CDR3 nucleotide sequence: TGTGCCAGCAGCTTAGCGTCTCCAGGGAACACTGAAGCTTTCTTT.

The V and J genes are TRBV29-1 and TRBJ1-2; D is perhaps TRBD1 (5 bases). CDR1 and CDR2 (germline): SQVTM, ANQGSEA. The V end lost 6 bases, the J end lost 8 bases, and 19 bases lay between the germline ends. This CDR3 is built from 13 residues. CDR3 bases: TGCAGCGTACTCTTAGACAGTGCTGGGGGCTACACCTTC. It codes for CSVLLDSAGGYTF.

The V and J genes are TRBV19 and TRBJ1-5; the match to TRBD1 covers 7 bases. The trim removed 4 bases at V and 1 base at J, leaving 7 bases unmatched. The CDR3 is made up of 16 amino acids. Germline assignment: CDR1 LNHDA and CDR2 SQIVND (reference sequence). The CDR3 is CASSKGAGGSNQPQHF. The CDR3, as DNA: TGTGCCAGTAGTAAGGGGGCAGGGGGAAGCAATCAGCCCCAGCATTTT.

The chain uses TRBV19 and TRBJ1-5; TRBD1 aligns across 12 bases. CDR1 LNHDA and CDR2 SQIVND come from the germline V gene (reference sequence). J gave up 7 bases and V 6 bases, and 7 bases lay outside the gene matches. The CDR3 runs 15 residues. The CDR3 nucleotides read TGTGCCAGTAGCGGGACAGGGGGCTTGTGGCAGCCCCAGCATTTT. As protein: CASSGTGGLWQPQHF.